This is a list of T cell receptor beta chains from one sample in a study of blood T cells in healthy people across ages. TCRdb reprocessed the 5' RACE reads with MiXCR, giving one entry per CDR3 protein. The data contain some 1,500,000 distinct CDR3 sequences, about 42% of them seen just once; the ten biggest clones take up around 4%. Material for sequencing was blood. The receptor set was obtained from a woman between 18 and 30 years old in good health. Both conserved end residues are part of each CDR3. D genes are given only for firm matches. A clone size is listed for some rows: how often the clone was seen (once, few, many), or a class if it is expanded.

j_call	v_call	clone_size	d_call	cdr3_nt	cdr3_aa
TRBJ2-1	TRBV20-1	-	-	TGCAGTGCTAGTGTGAGCAATGAGCAGTTCTTC	CSASVSNEQFF
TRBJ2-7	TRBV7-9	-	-	TGTGCCAGCAGCCAATTGGACGGTACCTACGAGCAGTACTTC	CASSQLDGTYEQYF
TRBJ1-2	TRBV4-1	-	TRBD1	TGCGCCAGCAGCCAAGAAGGATCAGGGGGCGCCCACTATGGCTACACCTTC	CASSQEGSGGAHYGYTF
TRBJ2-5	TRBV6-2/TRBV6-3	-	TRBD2	TGTGCCAGCGGACCGGGACTAGCTCTCGGAGAGACCCAGTACTTC	CASGPGLALGETQYF
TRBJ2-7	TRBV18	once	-	TGTGCCAGCTCACCTCCAGGGATGATCTACGAGCAGTACTTC	CASSPPGMIYEQYF
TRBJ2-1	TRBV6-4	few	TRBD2	TGTGCCAGCAGTTGGCTAGCGGGACAGACTAATGAGCAGTTCTTC	CASSWLAGQTNEQFF
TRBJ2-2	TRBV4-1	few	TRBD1	TGCGCCAGCAGCCAGCAGGGGGTAGGGGAGCTGTTTTTT	CASSQQGVGELFF
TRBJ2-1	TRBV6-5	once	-	TGTGCCAGCAGGCCGACGGGGTCCTACAAGGAGCAGTTCTTC	CASRPTGSYKEQFF
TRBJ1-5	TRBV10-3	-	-	TGTGCCATCAGTGAGTCGGCGGGGGTTAGCAATCAGCCCCAGCATTTT	CAISESAGVSNQPQHF
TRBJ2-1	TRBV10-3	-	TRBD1	TGTGCCATCTCGGGGGACAGGGGGAATAAGCAGTTCTTC	CAISGDRGNKQFF
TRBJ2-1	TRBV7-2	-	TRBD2	TGTGCCAGCAGCTTAGTCTTCACTAGCGGGACTGTTGGCAATGAGCAGTTCTTC	CASSLVFTSGTVGNEQFF
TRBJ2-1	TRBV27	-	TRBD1	TGTGCCAGCAGGGACAGGGCCGGCTACAATGAGCAGTTCTTC	CASRDRAGYNEQFF
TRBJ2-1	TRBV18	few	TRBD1	TGTGCCAGCTCGGACAGGGACTCCTACAATGAGCAGTTCTTC	CASSDRDSYNEQFF
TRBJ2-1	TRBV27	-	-	TGTGCCAGCAGTGTCCGGATGGGGAATGAGCAGTTCTTC	CASSVRMGNEQFF
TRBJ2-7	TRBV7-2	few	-	TGTGCCAGCAGCAACCACAGGGCCCCCTACGAGCAGTACTTC	CASSNHRAPYEQYF
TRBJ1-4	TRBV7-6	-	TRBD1	TGTGCCAGCAGCCCGACGGGACAGGGCAGCGGAAAACTGTTTTTT	CASSPTGQGSGKLFF
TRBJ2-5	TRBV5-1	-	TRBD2	TGCGCCAGCAGCTTGAGCCCAGCGGGGGAAGAGACCCAGTACTTC	CASSLSPAGEETQYF
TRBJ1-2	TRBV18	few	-	TGTGCCAGCTCACCTCCCTCGGGGAGGATTGAAGGCTACACCTTC	CASSPPSGRIEGYTF
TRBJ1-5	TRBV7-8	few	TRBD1	TGTGCCAGCAGCTTAGGTTTCAGGGGGGGCAATCAGCCCCAGCATTTT	CASSLGFRGGNQPQHF
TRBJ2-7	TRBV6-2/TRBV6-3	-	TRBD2	TGTGCCAGCGTTGCTAGCGGGGCCTACGAGCAGTACTTC	CASVASGAYEQYF